These 22 T cell receptor beta chains share one sample of origin, sequenced in a study of blood T cells in healthy people across ages. Together with a sample-barcoded 5' primer, a J-beta primer mix was included in a second PCR lasting about 6 to 11 cycles. TCRdb used MiXCR to reprocess the 5' RACE reads, holding one entry per CDR3 protein. The sample lists over 1.5 million distinct CDR3 sequences, around 48% occurring once. The sample taken for sequencing was blood. The receptors come from a middle-aged woman in good health.

The CDR3: CASSPGRASHDYGANVLTF. CDR3 nucleotides: TGTGCCAGCAGCCCAGGGCGGGCTAGCCACGATTACGGGGCCAACGTCCTGACTTTC. This sequence joins TRBV7-9 and TRBJ2-6; the D call may be TRBD1 or TRBD2 (5 bases each). V was pared by 5 bases and J by 4 bases, with 24 bases between. The CDR3 spans 19 residues. Germline CDR1 is SEHNR and CDR2 is FQNEAQ (reference sequence).

The rearrangement uses TRBV27 and TRBJ1-1; TRBD1 is a possible D gene (6 bases). The germline V and J ends were trimmed by 3 bases and 4 bases, with 12 bases remaining between them. The CDR3 totals 14 residues. The germline V gene encodes CDR1 MNHEY and CDR2 SMNVEV (reference sequence). The CDR3 nucleotides read TGTGCCAGCAGTTTCCGGGTAGGGGGCACTGAAGCTTTCTTT. Encoded protein: CASSFRVGGTEAFF.

In this sample, this clonotype turned up a few times. The chain recombines TRBV7-2 with TRBJ2-3; 9 bases line up with TRBD1. J was trimmed by 4 bases and V by 4 bases; bases with no gene match: 9. CDR1 is SGHTA, CDR2 FQGNSA, per germline. The CDR3 sequence is 16 residues long. The CDR3 region is CASSSGTGFLADTQYF. The CDR3 bases are TGTGCCAGCAGCTCTGGGACAGGGTTCCTGGCAGATACGCAGTATTTT.

The chain uses TRBV20-1 and TRBJ2-1; TRBD2 matches 14 bases. Per germline, CDR1 DFQATT and CDR2 SNEGSKA (reference sequence). Losses at the gene ends were 3 bases for V and 3 bases for J; bases not matched to a gene: 13. This CDR3 contains 19 residues. Written as DNA, the CDR3 is TGCAGTGCTAGGTGGACTAGCGGGGGGAGGATTAGGGACTACAATGAGCAGTTCTTC. It specifies CSARWTSGGRIRDYNEQFF.

This clonotype has only one observation. V and J are TRBV4-3 and TRBJ1-6; no clear D gene. Germline V gene data show CDR1 as LGHNA and CDR2 as YSLEER. The CDR3 is 18 amino acids. The ends were cut back, 1 base at V and 5 bases at J, with 18 bases in the middle. CDR3 coding DNA: TGCGCCAGCAGCCAAGTGGGTCGGCTGAGTTGGGATAATTCACCCCTCCACTTT. Protein: CASSQVGRLSWDNSPLHF.

This chain joins TRBV4-3 and TRBJ2-3; D might be TRBD1 (6 bases). Germline assignment: CDR1 LGHNA and CDR2 YSLEER. The V end was cut by 0 bases, the J end by 0 bases, with 28 bases between. The CDR3 has 22 residues. CDR3 sequence (DNA): TGCGCCAGCAGCCAAGATTTCGAAACAGGGTCCATACTTAACCTTAGCACAGATACGCAGTATTTT. This encodes CASSQDFETGSILNLSTDTQYF.

The genes are TRBV4-3 and TRBJ2-7; the D gene is possibly TRBD1 (7 bases). There are 15 residues in the CDR3. Trimming took off 5 bases at V and 2 bases at J, with 16 bases between the two ends. Looked up from germline, CDR1 is LGHNA and CDR2 is YSLEER. The CDR3 spells CASSFGQAGTYEQYF. Written as DNA, the CDR3 is TGCGCCAGCAGCTTCGGACAGGCGGGGACCTACGAGCAGTACTTC.

The sample holds a few counts of this clonotype. J is TRBJ2-3 and V is TRBV20-1, with D perhaps being TRBD1 or TRBD2 (6 bases each). The ends were cut back, 0 bases at V and 6 bases at J, with 13 bases in the middle. From germline, CDR1 is DFQATT and CDR2 SNEGSKA (reference sequence). The CDR3 runs to 14 residues. The CDR3 reads CSARELGGEDTQYF. CDR3 in DNA: TGCAGTGCTAGAGAATTGGGGGGCGAGGATACGCAGTATTTT.

This clonotype showed up just a few times. The rearrangement uses TRBV6-1 and TRBJ1-2; 7 nucleotides agree with TRBD1. The length of the CDR3 is 12 residues. Trimming removed 3 bases from V and 6 bases from J; junction bases left unmatched: 1. CDR1 is MNHNS, CDR2 SASEGT, per germline. This chain's CDR3 is CASSDRGNGYTF. CDR3 coding DNA: TGTGCCAGCAGTGACAGGGGGAATGGCTACACCTTC.

This clonotype has more than one count but fewer than ten. The rearrangement joins TRBV20-1 to TRBJ2-7, with D possibly matching TRBD1 (5 bases). V was clipped by 0 bases and J by 1 base, with 13 bases between them. Germline CDR1 is DFQATT and CDR2 is SNEGSKA (reference sequence). The length of the CDR3 is 15 residues. This CDR3 is CSARDGAASSYEQYF. CDR3 coding DNA: TGCAGTGCTAGAGATGGGGCAGCAAGTTCCTACGAGCAGTACTTC.

The rearrangement links TRBV4-1 to TRBJ1-6; D gene uncertain. Germline lookup yields CDR1 MGHRA and CDR2 YSYEKL. V shed 0 bases and J shed 3 bases, with 9 bases lying between them. The CDR3 runs to 16 residues. CDR3 loop: CASSQEWGIYNSPLHF. Here the CDR3 DNA reads TGCGCCAGCAGCCAAGAATGGGGTATCTATAATTCACCCCTCCACTTT.

This clonotype occurred many times. This chain uses TRBV5-1 with TRBJ2-5; D may be TRBD1 (5 bases). CDR3 length equals 12 residues. The ends were cut back, 4 bases at V and 11 bases at J, with 15 bases in the middle. Per germline, CDR1 SGHRS and CDR2 YFSETQ. The CDR3 spells CASSQLSQEQYF. The CDR3 bases are TGCGCCAGCAGCCAGCTCTCACAGGAACAGTACTTC. The whole variable domain, remainder taken from reference TRBV5-1 and TRBJ2-5, is KAGVTQTPRYLIKTRGQQVTLSCSPISGHRSVSWYQQTPGQGLQFLFEYFSETQRNKGNFPGRFSGRQFSNSRSEMNVSTLELGDSALYLCASSQLSQEQYFGPGTRLLVL.

This clonotype was observed a handful of times. V gene TRBV2 combines with J gene TRBJ1-6, with a tentative D call TRBD1 (5 bases). CDR1 is SNHLY and CDR2 is FYNNEI in the germline V gene. V lost 3 bases and J lost 4, with 7 bases in between. This CDR3 spans 14 amino acids. CDR3 region: CASSEAGYNSPLHF. CDR3 sequence (DNA): TGTGCCAGCAGTGAGGCAGGGTATAATTCACCCCTCCACTTT.

The chain has TRBV20-1 and TRBJ1-2; TRBD1 might be the D (5 bases). The germline gives CDR1 DFQATT, CDR2 SNEGSKA (reference sequence). The CDR3 covers 15 residues. The V gene lost 0 bases and the J gene lost 0 bases, with 11 bases spanning the gap. The CDR3 here is CSARDHAGSNYGYTF. The CDR3, as DNA: TGCAGTGCTAGAGATCATGCAGGGTCTAACTATGGCTACACCTTC.

V usage is TRBV4-2 and J usage is TRBJ1-5, with 7 bases lining up with TRBD1. CDR1 and CDR2 (germline): LGHNA, YNFKEQ. V shed 5 bases, J shed 5 bases, and the junction held 9 bases outside the gene matches. The length of the CDR3 is 15 residues. CDR3 bases: TGTGCCAGCAGCTTAACGACAGGGTCGGATCAGCCCCAGCATTTT. The encoded protein is CASSLTTGSDQPQHF.

The rearrangement links TRBV9 to TRBJ2-1; D unresolved. The V gene's germline CDR1 is SGDLS and CDR2 YYNGEE. The V gene lost 0 bases and the J gene lost 0 bases, with 10 bases spanning the gap. This CDR3 has 16 amino acids. The CDR3 DNA sequence: TGTGCCAGCAGCGTAGAAATTCATAGCTCCTACAATGAGCAGTTCTTC. Amino acid sequence: CASSVEIHSSYNEQFF.

The CDR3 spells CASSQDGRFYNSPLHF. CDR3 nucleotide sequence: TGTGCCAGCAGCCAAGACGGTAGATTCTATAATTCACCCCTCCACTTT. This chain uses TRBV3-1 with TRBJ1-6; D remains ambiguous. The germline V and J ends were trimmed by 0 bases and 3 bases, with 9 bases remaining between them. The V gene's germline CDR1 is LGHDT and CDR2 YNNKEL (reference sequence). This CDR3 comprises 16 residues.

The CDR3 region is CSASGWGDTQETQYF. CDR3 coding DNA: TGCAGTGCCTCAGGTTGGGGGGATACGCAAGAGACCCAGTACTTC. V is TRBV20-1 and J is TRBJ2-5, with D perhaps TRBD2 (6 bases). V was trimmed by 6 bases and J by 2 bases, leaving 19 bases between them. Germline lookup yields CDR1 DFQATT and CDR2 SNEGSKA (reference sequence). CDR3 length: 15 residues.

V usage is TRBV7-2 and J usage is TRBJ2-3, with 12 bases identical to TRBD2. Germline CDR1 reads SGHTA; CDR2 reads FQGNSA. The CDR3 is 15 residues long. V gave up 5 bases and J gave up 5 bases; unmatched junction bases: 5. CDR3 in DNA: TGTGCCAGCAGCCGGACTAGCGGGGCGGAAGATACGCAGTATTTT. This encodes CASSRTSGAEDTQYF. Based on the CDR3 plus reference TRBV7-2 and TRBJ2-3, the full variable domain is GAGVSQSPSNKVTEKGKDVELRCDPISGHTALYWYRQSLGQGLEFLIYFQGNSAPDKSGLPSDRFSAERTGGSVSTLTIQRTQQEDSAVYLCASSRTSGAEDTQYFGPGTRLTVL.

The J gene is TRBJ2-1, the V gene TRBV27; D is ambiguous. The V gene lost 5 bases and the J gene lost 4 bases, with 15 bases spanning the gap. This CDR3 spans 15 amino acids. CDR1 and CDR2 (germline): MNHEY, SMNVEV (reference sequence). The CDR3 region is CASSPLALGYNEQFF. The CDR3 nucleotides read TGTGCCAGCAGTCCTCTGGCCCTGGGGTACAATGAGCAGTTCTTC.

The chain couples TRBV20-1 to TRBJ1-2, with D unclear. The ends were cut back, 7 bases at V and 8 bases at J, with 8 bases in the middle. Looked up from germline, CDR1 is DFQATT and CDR2 is SNEGSKA (reference sequence). The CDR3 totals 9 residues. In DNA, the CDR3 is TGCAGTGGAGGGTGGGGCTACACCTTC. It specifies CSGGWGYTF.

The CDR3 protein is CASSLNRPGQGGQPQHF. CDR3 DNA sequence: TGTGCCAGCAGCTTAAACCGGCCGGGACAGGGAGGTCAGCCCCAGCATTTT. The chain employs TRBV7-2 and TRBJ1-5, with TRBD1 matching 9 bases. The germline CDR1 and CDR2 sequences are SGHTA and FQGNSA. V was pared by 2 bases and J by 6 bases, with 11 bases of the junction left unmatched. There are 17 residues in the CDR3.